This TCR beta chain was documented in a study of neurological immune-mediated disorders. Overall study findings and caveats: The expanded clones of different subjects shared no CDR3 amino acid sequences (suggesting private repertoires in all groups).

V shed 4 bases and J shed 1 base, with 13 bases lying between them. The CDR3 runs to 16 residues. Germline assignment: CDR1 MNHEY and CDR2 SMNVEV (reference sequence). The unsorted libraries originated from 2 million PBMCs that had been stored at -80 C. This clonotype has at least ten counts. The antigen is undetermined. 5'RACE with 10-nucleotide random UMIs produced the cDNA. The output of every sequencing run, over 180 million TCR-beta sequences, came from 15-18 subjects. TCRdb used MiXCR to reprocess the 5' RACE reads, holding one entry per CDR3 protein. The data contain 59,000 or so distinct CDR3 sequences, 12% of them seen just once; the ten biggest clones take up over 8.5%.

The receptor comes from a woman aged 60 to 75 with HTLV-1-associated myelopathy (HAM/TSP). This sequence joins TRBV27 and TRBJ2-2, with D uncertain. Material: PBMCs. The CDR3 here is CASSSYRTKNTGELFF. Here the CDR3 DNA reads TGTGCCAGCAGTTCATACAGAACCAAGAACACCGGGGAGCTGTTTTTT.